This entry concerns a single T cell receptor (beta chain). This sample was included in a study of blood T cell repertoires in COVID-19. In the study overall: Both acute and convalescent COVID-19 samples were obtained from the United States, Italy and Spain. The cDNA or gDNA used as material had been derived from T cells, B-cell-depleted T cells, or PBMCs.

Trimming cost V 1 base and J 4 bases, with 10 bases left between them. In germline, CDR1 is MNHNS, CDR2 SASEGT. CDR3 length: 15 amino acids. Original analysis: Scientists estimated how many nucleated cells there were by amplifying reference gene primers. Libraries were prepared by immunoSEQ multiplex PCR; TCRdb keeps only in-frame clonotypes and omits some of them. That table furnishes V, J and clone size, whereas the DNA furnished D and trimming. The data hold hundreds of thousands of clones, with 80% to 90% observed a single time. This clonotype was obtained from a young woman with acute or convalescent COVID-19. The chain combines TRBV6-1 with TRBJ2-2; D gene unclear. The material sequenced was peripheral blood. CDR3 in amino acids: CASSEETRGTGELFF. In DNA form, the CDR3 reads TGTGCCAGCAGTGAAGAGACCCGAGGCACCGGGGAGCTGTTTTTT.